This entry describes one TCR beta chain. The antigen is unknown. At one end, the junction sequence differs from germline, possibly due to a read error. Via MiXCR, TCRdb re-called the 5' RACE reads, giving one row per CDR3 protein. This sample has approximately 680,000 distinct CDR3 sequences, with roughly 7.2% found just once. Germline V gives CDR1 MNHNS, CDR2 SASEGT. The CDR3 loop spans 15 amino acids. This record belongs to a study of identical twins. Study-wide points: Weaker excess twin sharing was seen among beta out-of-frame sequences.

Separately, the same data were catalogued under a study of yellow fever vaccine responses in identical twins.

The sequence was collected from a woman under 30 in good health. This rearrangement joins TRBV6-1 to TRBJ2-3, with TRBD2 identical over 7 bases. Sequenced input: PBMCs. The CDR3: CASTILGRGTDTQCF. CDR3 coding DNA: TGTGCCAGCACCATCCTTGGGAGGGGCACAGATACGCAGTGTTTT.